Given below is one TCR beta chain in context. All enrollees were roughly 18 to 90 years old and from some 24 US areas. Clinical histories supplied by participants themselves formed the basis of cohort assignment. The data were obtained in a study of blood T cell repertoires in COVID-19. The wider study: The United States, Italy and Spain supplied acute and convalescent COVID-19 samples. PBMCs, B-cell-depleted T cells, or T cells provided the cDNA or gDNA that made up the material.

This CDR3 comprises 13 residues. In germline, CDR1 is MRHNA, CDR2 SNTAGT. V was pared by 6 bases and J by 3 bases, with 1 base of the junction left unmatched. Assay used: immunoSEQ multiplex PCR; TCRdb lists only in-frame clones, some missing. The sample includes a few hundred thousand clones, just over 85% of them seen just once. The chain carries TRBV6-4 and TRBJ2-3, with 9 bases matching TRBD2. Material for sequencing was PBMCs or T cells enriched from blood (not recorded which). This sequence originates from a woman between 40 and 50 years old with acute COVID-19. DNA of the CDR3: TGTGCCAGCAGCCTAGCGGGGACAGATACGCAGTATTTT. Translation gives CASSLAGTDTQYF.